The 15 T cell receptor beta chains listed next were all sequenced from one sample in a study of shared clonotypes between healthy human individuals. TCRdb's copy holds only in-frame clones and misses some; the assay was immunoSEQ multiplex PCR. The sample holds about 2.3 million clones, over 85% seen once. Material: naive CD4+ T cells from PBMCs. The subset: CD45RA+ positively selected. The receptors derive from a man aged 18 to 35 in good health. Some clones in this sample may be carry-over from other donors' samples.

The chain uses TRBV5-1 and TRBJ2-2, with 7 bases matching TRBD1. CDR1 and CDR2 (germline): SGHRS, YFSETQ. The CDR3 loop spans 18 amino acids. With 7 bases clipped from V and 3 bases from J, the junction kept 18 bases outside the gene matches. The CDR3 loop reads CASSQNPGTVRYTGELFF. The CDR3 coding sequence is TGCGCCAGCTCGCAGAATCCCGGGACAGTCCGTTACACCGGGGAGCTGTTTTTT.

This clone was picked up one time. This chain connects TRBV6-5 to TRBJ2-3; D may be TRBD1 (6 bases). The CDR3 spans 15 residues. Germline V gives CDR1 MNHEY, CDR2 SVGAGI. Between the trimmed V and J ends, which lost 4 bases and 2 bases, there was a span of 13 bases. CDR3 in DNA: TGTGCCAGCAGTTCCCAGACAGGAGTCACAGATACGCAGTATTTT. This translates into CASSSQTGVTDTQYF.

This chain links TRBV2 with TRBJ2-7; tentative D call: TRBD2 (6 bases). Trimming left V 7 bases short and J 1 base short, with 17 bases between. The CDR3 runs to 15 residues. The germline gives CDR1 SNHLY, CDR2 FYNNEI. For the CDR3, the DNA is TGTGCCAGCACTATACCGCCGGGAGCGTCCTACGAGCAGTACTTC. This sequence encodes CASTIPPGASYEQYF.

V usage is TRBV30 and J usage is TRBJ1-6; D may be TRBD1 (6 bases). Germline V gene lookup returns CDR1 GTSNPN and CDR2 SVGIG (reference sequence). V was clipped by 2 bases and J by 8 bases, with 19 bases between them. The CDR3 extends over 16 amino acids. CDR3 nucleotides: TGTGCCTGGAGTACACAGGGTGGTCGGGAGGATTCACCCCTCCACTTT. Translation gives CAWSTQGGREDSPLHF. Full variable domain (outside the CDR3, taken from reference TRBV30 and TRBJ1-6): SQTIHQWPATLVQPVGSPLSLECTVEGTSNPNLYWYRQAAGRGLQLLFYSVGIGQISSEVPQNLSASRPQDRQFILSSKKLLLSDSGFYLCAWSTQGGREDSPLHFGNGTRLTVT.

A remark on this clone: The sample holds other DNA sequences that translate to the same CDR3. V usage is TRBV7-9 and J usage is TRBJ2-1; no reliable D call. The CDR3 covers 15 residues. CDR1 is SEHNR and CDR2 is FQNEAQ in the germline V gene (reference sequence). The V end lost 2 bases, the J end lost 0 bases, and 8 bases lay between the germline ends. CDR3 sequence reads: CASSLSALSYNEQFF. In DNA form, the CDR3 reads TGTGCCAGCAGCTTATCAGCCCTCTCCTACAATGAGCAGTTCTTC.

For this clone: This CDR3 is also generated by other DNA sequences in the sample. The chain employs TRBV5-6 and TRBJ2-3, with TRBD1 as a possible D gene (5 bases). Germline V gene sequence: CDR1 SGHDT, CDR2 YYEEEE. The CDR3 is made up of 14 amino acids. The germline V and J ends were trimmed by 1 base and 1 base, with 7 bases remaining between them. The CDR3 here is CASSLSGRTDTQYF. In nucleotides, the CDR3 is TGTGCCAGCAGCTTGTCAGGGCGCACAGATACGCAGTATTTT.

V is TRBV9 and J is TRBJ2-2, with 11 bases lining up with TRBD1. In germline, CDR1 is SGDLS, CDR2 YYNGEE. V shed 5 bases, J shed 5 bases, and the junction held 11 bases outside the gene matches. The CDR3 has 17 amino acids. Written as DNA, the CDR3 is TGTGCCAGCAGAGGCGCGGGACAGGGGGATATTACCGGGGAGCTGTTTTTT. It codes for CASRGAGQGDITGELFF.

V and J are TRBV5-1 and TRBJ2-2; D uncertain. The CDR3 contains 14 residues. CDR1 is SGHRS, CDR2 YFSETQ, per germline. Between the trimmed V and J ends, which lost 4 bases and 7 bases, there was a span of 14 bases. The CDR3 DNA reads TGCGCCAGCAGCCCCGAACGCGGTGTCGGGGAGCTGTTTTTT. Its protein product is CASSPERGVGELFF.

A remark on this clone: Other DNA sequences of this sample code for an identical CDR3. The J gene is TRBJ1-2, the V gene TRBV30, with a possible D match to TRBD1 (5 bases). CDR1 and CDR2 from the germline V gene are GTSNPN and SVGIG (reference sequence). This CDR3 contains 12 residues. Deletions cut 0 bases from V and 7 bases from J, with 9 bases between. CDR3 bases: TGTGCCTGGAGTGTACGAAGGGGTGGCTACACCTTC. It encodes CAWSVRRGGYTF.

The genes are TRBV27 and TRBJ1-3; D is uncertain. CDR3 length equals 16 residues. Germline values: CDR1 MNHEY, CDR2 SMNVEV (reference sequence). Trimming stripped 0 bases from V and 0 bases from J, with 9 bases between. As DNA, the CDR3 is TGTGCCAGCAGTTTATCCGGGATACGCTCTGGAAACACCATATATTTT. It specifies CASSLSGIRSGNTIYF.

The chain employs TRBV28 and TRBJ1-2, with a possible D match to TRBD1 (5 bases). Per the germline V gene, CDR1 is MDHEN and CDR2 is SYDVKM. There are 14 residues in the CDR3. V was shortened by 5 bases and J by 3 bases, with 13 bases between the two germline ends. In DNA form, the CDR3 reads TGTGCCAGCAGTCGAGGACAAGCCCACTATGGCTACACCTTC. Protein sequence: CASSRGQAHYGYTF.

The chain employs TRBV5-4 and TRBJ2-5; D possibly corresponds to TRBD2 (5 bases). CDR1 and CDR2 (germline): SGHNT, YYREEE (reference sequence). V was pared by 4 bases and J by 2 bases, with 21 bases between. CDR3 length: 17 amino acids. The CDR3, as DNA: TGTGCCAGCAGCCGTCCTGGTCGAGGGTCGGGGCAAGAGACCCAGTACTTC. Its translation: CASSRPGRGSGQETQYF.

The chain combines TRBV7-2 with TRBJ2-5; no clear D. Germline V CDR1 and CDR2: SGHTA, FQGNSA. The CDR3 totals 12 residues. V lost 5 bases and J lost 7, with 11 bases in between. CDR3 sequence reads: CASSGRSRTQYF. CDR3 bases: TGTGCCAGCAGCGGTCGAAGTAGGACCCAGTACTTC.

The V and J genes are TRBV5-1 and TRBJ2-3; TRBD2 might be the D (5 bases). The CDR3 spans 15 residues. Germline-derived CDR1 and CDR2 are SGHRS and YFSETQ. The germline V and J ends were trimmed by 5 bases and 2 bases, with 15 bases remaining between them. CDR3 loop: CASSPDFSYTDTQYF. The DNA of the CDR3 is TGCGCCAGCAGTCCGGACTTTTCTTACACAGATACGCAGTATTTT.

The rearrangement links TRBV7-9 to TRBJ1-1, with a possible D match to TRBD1 (5 bases). Trimming shortened V by 7 bases and J by 1 base, and 19 bases separated the two germline ends. This CDR3 contains 16 residues. Germline V gene data show CDR1 as SEHNR and CDR2 as FQNEAQ (reference sequence). The CDR3 nucleotides are TGTGCCAGCACCGGACACCAAAAGTCAAAGAACACTGAAGCTTTCTTT. The encoded protein is CASTGHQKSKNTEAFF.